This TCR beta chain derives from a study of cytomegalovirus exposure and HLA in healthy donors. Researchers ran the PCR with 60 Vbeta and 13 Jbeta primers. Clones were sequenced by immunoSEQ multiplex PCR, and TCRdb holds only the in-frame ones, with some missing. The repertoire has over 200,000 clones, under 90% of them found once; the top ten carry roughly 1.3%. The V gene's germline CDR1 is SNHLY and CDR2 FYNNEI. V lost 4 bases and J 0 bases, leaving 10 bases between the germline ends. The CDR3 consists of 15 residues. The chain couples TRBV2 to TRBJ1-5; D is undetermined. The sequencing input was PBMCs. The source of this sequence is a human donor in good health. The CDR3 DNA sequence: TGTGCCAGCAGTGGCCCGGGGTTTAGCAATCAGCCCCAGCATTTT. Its translation: CASSGPGFSNQPQHF.